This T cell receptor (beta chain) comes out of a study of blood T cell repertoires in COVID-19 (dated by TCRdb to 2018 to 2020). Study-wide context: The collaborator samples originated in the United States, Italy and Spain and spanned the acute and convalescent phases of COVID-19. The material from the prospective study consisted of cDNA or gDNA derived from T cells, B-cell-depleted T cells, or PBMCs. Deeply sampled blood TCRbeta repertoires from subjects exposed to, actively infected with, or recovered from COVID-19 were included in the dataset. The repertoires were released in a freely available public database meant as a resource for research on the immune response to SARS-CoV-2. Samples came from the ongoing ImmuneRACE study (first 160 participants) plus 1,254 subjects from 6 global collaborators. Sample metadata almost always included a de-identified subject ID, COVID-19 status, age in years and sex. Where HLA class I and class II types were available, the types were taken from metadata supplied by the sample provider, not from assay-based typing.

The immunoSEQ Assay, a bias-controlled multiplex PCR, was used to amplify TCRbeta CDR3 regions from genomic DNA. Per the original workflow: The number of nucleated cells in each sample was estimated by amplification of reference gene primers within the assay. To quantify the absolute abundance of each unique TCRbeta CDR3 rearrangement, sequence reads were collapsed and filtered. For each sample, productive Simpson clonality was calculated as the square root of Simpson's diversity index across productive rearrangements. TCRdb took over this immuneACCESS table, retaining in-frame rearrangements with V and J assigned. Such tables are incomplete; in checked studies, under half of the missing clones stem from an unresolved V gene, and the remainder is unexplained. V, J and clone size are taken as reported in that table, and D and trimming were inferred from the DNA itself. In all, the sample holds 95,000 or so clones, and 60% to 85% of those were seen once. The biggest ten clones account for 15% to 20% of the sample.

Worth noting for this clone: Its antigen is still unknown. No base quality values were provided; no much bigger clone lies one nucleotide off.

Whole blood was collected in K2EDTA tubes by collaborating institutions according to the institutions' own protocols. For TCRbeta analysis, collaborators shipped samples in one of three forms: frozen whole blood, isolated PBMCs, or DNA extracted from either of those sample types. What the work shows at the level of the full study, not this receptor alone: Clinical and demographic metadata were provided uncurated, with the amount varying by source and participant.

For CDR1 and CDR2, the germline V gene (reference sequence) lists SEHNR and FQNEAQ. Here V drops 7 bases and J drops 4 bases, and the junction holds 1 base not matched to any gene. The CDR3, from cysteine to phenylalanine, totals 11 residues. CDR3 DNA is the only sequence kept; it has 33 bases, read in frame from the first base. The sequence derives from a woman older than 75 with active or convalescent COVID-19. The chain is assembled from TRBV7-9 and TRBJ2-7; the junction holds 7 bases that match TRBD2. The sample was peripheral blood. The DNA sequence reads TGTGCCAGCACGCGGGAGTACGAGCAGTACTTC. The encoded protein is CASTREYEQYF.